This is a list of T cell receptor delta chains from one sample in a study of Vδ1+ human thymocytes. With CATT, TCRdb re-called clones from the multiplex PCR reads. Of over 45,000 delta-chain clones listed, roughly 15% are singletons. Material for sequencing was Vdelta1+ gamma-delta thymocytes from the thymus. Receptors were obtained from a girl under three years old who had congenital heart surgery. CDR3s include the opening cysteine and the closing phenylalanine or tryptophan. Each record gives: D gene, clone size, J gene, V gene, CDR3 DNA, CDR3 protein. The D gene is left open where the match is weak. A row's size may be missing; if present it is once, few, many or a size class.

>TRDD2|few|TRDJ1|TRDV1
TGTGCTCTTGGGGAGCAAACAACTTCCTACCCCGTACTGGGTGCAAAGTACACCGATAAACTCATCTTT
CALGEQTTSYPVLGAKYTDKLIF
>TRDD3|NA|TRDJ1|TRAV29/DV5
TGTGCCGCAAGTACCTTCCTACGATACTGGGGGATAGTCTTTTGGGGCGATAAACTCATCTTT
CAASTFLRYWGIVFWGDKLIF
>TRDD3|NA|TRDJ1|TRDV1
TGTGCTCTTGGGGAACTCCCCCCCGACGTGGGTACTGGGGGATACGAGTACACCGATAAACTCATCTTT
CALGELPPDVGTGGYEYTDKLIF
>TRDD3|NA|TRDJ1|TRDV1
TGTGCTCTTGGGGAACAGGGACCCTACGGACGGACGACGACTGGGGGATTTTATAGGACCGATAAACTCATCTTT
CALGEQGPYGRTTTGGFYRTDKLIF
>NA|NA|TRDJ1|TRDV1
TGTGCTCTTGGGGAAATCCGAGAGAGGCGGGTTCTCGCAGGACGGTACACCGATAAACTCATCTTT
CALGEIRERRVLAGRYTDKLIF
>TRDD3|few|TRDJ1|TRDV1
TGTGCTCTTGGGGAAGTCCCCTTTCGCCTGACTGGGGGATCCACCGATAAACTCATCTTT
CALGEVPFRLTGGSTDKLIF
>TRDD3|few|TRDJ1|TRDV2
TGTGCCTGTGACTCCGAGATTCTGCGGTATTACTGGGGGACCGATAAACTCATCTTT
CACDSEILRYYWGTDKLIF
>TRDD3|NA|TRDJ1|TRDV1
TGTGCTCTTGGGGACCCGGGCCTTCTTTCCCTTACTGGGGGATACACCACCGATAAACTCATCTTT
CALGDPGLLSLTGGYTTDKLIF
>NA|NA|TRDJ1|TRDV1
TGTGCTCTTGGGGAATTATCATCCGGTAAACTCATCTTT
CALGELSSGKLIF
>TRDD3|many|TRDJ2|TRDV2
TGTGCCTGTGGGTACTGGGGGATAAGGCATTTGGCAGCACAACTCTTCTTT
CACGYWGIRHLAAQLFF
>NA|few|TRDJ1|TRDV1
TGTGCTCTTGGGGACGCTTCCGGTCTTACTGGCAAAACTACCGATAAACTCATCTTT
CALGDASGLTGKTTDKLIF
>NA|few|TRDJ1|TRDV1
TGTGCTCTTGGGCGAATTCAGGCTGGGGATCCTCGCGGCGATAAACTCATCTTT
CALGRIQAGDPRGDKLIF
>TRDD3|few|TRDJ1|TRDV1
TGTGCTCTTGGGGACCCTTCCTCGCCATACTGGGGGATCGCCTATAAACTCATCTTT
CALGDPSSPYWGIAYKLIF
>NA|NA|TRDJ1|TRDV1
TGTGCTCTTGGGGCCTGGTCTAAGGTTTCAACGTACACCGATAAACTCATCTTT
CALGAWSKVSTYTDKLIF
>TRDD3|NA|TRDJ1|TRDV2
TGTGCCTGTGACACCGGACTTCTGGGGGATACCGGGATTGCCGATAAACTCATCTTT
CACDTGLLGDTGIADKLIF
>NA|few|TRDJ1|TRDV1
TGTGCTCTTGGGGAATTTAGACTTGGGGACCGTCTACCCGTGCGCACCGATAAACTCATCTTT
CALGEFRLGDRLPVRTDKLIF
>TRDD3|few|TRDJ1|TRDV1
TGTGCTCTTGGGGAAGCCGCCCCCTTCCTACTGATGCTGGGGGATACCTCGACCGATAAACTCATCTTT
CALGEAAPFLLMLGDTSTDKLIF
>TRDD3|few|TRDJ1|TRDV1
TGTGCTCTTGGGGAACAAGGTGGTACTGGGGGATACGCGTACACCGATAAACTCATCTTT
CALGEQGGTGGYAYTDKLIF
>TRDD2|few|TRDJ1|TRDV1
TGTGCTCTTGGGGAACCAGCCTTCCTACGACAGGGGGACTGGGAGTACACCGATAAACTCATCTTT
CALGEPAFLRQGDWEYTDKLIF
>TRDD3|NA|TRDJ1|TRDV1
TGTGCTCTTGGGGGGCTTTACGGGCTCCTACCCGTTTCAAGGTGGGGGATACAATACACCGATAAACTCATCTTT
CALGGLYGLLPVSRWGIQYTDKLIF
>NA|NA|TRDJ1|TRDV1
TGTGCTCTTGGGGAACTTCTCGTAGGGGGACCCTTGTACACCGATAAACTCATCTTT
CALGELLVGGPLYTDKLIF
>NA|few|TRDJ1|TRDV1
TGTGCTCTTGGGAGCTTTTCGTTCAGAGGATCTATAGACACCGATAAACTCATCTTT
CALGSFSFRGSIDTDKLIF
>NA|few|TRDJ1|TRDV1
TGTGCTCTTGGGGGTTCCTTACTCCCTGGGCCTACCGATAAACTCATCTTT
CALGGSLLPGPTDKLIF
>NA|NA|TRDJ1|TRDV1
TGTGCTCTCGACGAGGATCTGGGGAAACTCATCTTT
CALDEDLGKLIF
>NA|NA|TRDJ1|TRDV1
TGTGCTCTTGGGGAACGTAGCCGTGGGGAGTACACCGATAAACTCATCTTT
CALGERSRGEYTDKLIF
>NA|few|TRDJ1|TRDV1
TGTGCTCTTGGGGAACCGGGTGGGAGGGTTAGCAGCACCGATAAACTCATCTTT
CALGEPGGRVSSTDKLIF
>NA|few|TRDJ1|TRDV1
TGTGCTCTTGGGGAATTAGAGCGGGGGAGTCCCGATAAACTCATCTTT
CALGELERGSPDKLIF
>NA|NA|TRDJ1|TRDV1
TGTGCTCTTGGGGAGACCGTTGGCCTTCCTAGCTGGGGGGAGGCCCCACGAGACGATAAACTCATCTTT
CALGETVGLPSWGEAPRDDKLIF
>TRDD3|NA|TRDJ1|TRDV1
TGTGCTCTTGGGGAACTGGCTTTCCTACAAGACTGGGGGATACCCTCGTACACCGATAAACTCATCTTT
CALGELAFLQDWGIPSYTDKLIF
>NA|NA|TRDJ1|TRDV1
TGTGCTCTTGGAAGGACGAGGATAACCGATAAACTCATCTTT
CALGRTRITDKLIF
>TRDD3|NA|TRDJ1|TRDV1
TGTGCTCTTGGGGAACTGAAGATGGGGGATACGCCGTACACCGATAAACTCATCTTT
CALGELKMGDTPYTDKLIF
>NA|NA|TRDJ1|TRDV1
TGTGCTCTTGGGGAACTTAGGGCTGTCCCCTTCTACACCGATAAACTCATCTTT
CALGELRAVPFYTDKLIF
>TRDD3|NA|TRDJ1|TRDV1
TGTGCTCTTGGGGAATCCTCCTTTGGGGACGTCGACCTGGGGGTTCACGATAAACTCATCTTT
CALGESSFGDVDLGVHDKLIF
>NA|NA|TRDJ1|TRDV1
TGTGCTCTTGGGGTAAGAGGGGATTACACCGATAAACTCATCTTT
CALGVRGDYTDKLIF
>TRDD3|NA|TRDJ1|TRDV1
TGTGCTCTTGGGGACCAAGGTCCTGGGGGATACAAGAGGCCCGCTCACACCGATAAACTCATCTTT
CALGDQGPGGYKRPAHTDKLIF
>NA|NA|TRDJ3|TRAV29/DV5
TGTGCAGCAACCCCGGAGCCCCTTGGAAGGCGACTGTTAAACTCCTGGGACACCCGACAGATGTTTTTC
CAATPEPLGRRLLNSWDTRQMFF
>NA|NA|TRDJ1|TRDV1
TGTGCTCTTGGGGAAAGTAAGGCTACCCTAGGGTACTTCTCACGGTACACCGATAAACTCATCTTT
CALGESKATLGYFSRYTDKLIF
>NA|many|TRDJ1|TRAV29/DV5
TGTGCAGTTAAACTAGACAATTTACTTAATCGGGGACTTTACACCGATAAACTCATCTTT
CAVKLDNLLNRGLYTDKLIF
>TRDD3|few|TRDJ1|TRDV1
TGTGCTCTTGGGGAACAGGGCGCGGGATACTGGGCTTATAGGGGCATCGATAAACTCATCTTT
CALGEQGAGYWAYRGIDKLIF
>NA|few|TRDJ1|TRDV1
TGTGCTCTTGGGGAACGGCTTTTCGATGGGGGCAGTGATAAACTCATCTTT
CALGERLFDGGSDKLIF
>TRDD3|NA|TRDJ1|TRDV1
TGTGCTCTTGGGGAACTTTCTTACGGGGATACGACGGGTATTTTGGGCACCGATAAACTCATCTTT
CALGELSYGDTTGILGTDKLIF
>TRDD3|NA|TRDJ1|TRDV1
TGCGCTCTTGGACTTAAAACTGGGGGTCAAAACACCGATAAACTCATCTTT
CALGLKTGGQNTDKLIF
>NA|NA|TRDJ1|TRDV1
TGTGCTCTTGGGGACACTGACTTTTTGGAATGGGTACCGATGTACACCGATAAACTCATCTTT
CALGDTDFLEWVPMYTDKLIF
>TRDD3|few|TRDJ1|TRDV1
TGTGCTCTTGGGCAACTGGGGGATAAGGCCGATAAACTCATCTTT
CALGQLGDKADKLIF
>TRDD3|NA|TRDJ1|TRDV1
TGTGCTCTTGGGGAACTACACGACTGGGGGAAACCGTACACCGATAAACTCATCTTT
CALGELHDWGKPYTDKLIF